The 19 T cell receptor beta chains below all came from one sample that was sequenced in a study of spatial heterogeneity in lung cancer. Notes on the study in general: Tumoral mutation counts were tracked by counts of expanded intratumoral alpha and beta TCRs.

TCRdb used MiXCR to reprocess the 5' RACE reads, holding one entry per CDR3 protein. In the table there are 4,500 to 7,000 distinct CDR3 sequences, 4.8% of which are singletons. Time point described: sample taken at primary tumor resection. These receptors have no identified antigens. Sequenced here: lung tumor tissue, sampled at surgery. The origin of the receptors is a male donor with early-stage non-small cell lung cancer.

There are many counts of this clonotype. A library made for alpha chains picked up this beta chain off target, so its size means little. The gene calls are TRBV5-1 and TRBJ2-7; 10 bases are a match to TRBD1. The CDR3 is 15 amino acids. CDR1 and CDR2 (germline): SGHRS, YFSETQ. J gave up 5 bases and V 0 bases, and 5 bases lay outside the gene matches. CDR3 sequence (DNA): TGCGCCAGCAGCTTGGGGACAGGGGGTACGGACGAGCAGTACTTC. Protein: CASSLGTGGTDEQYF.

This clonotype has ten or more counts. Because this beta chain is a stray read in a library intended to capture alpha chains, its abundance should not be given much weight. The rearrangement uses TRBV30 and TRBJ1-2; D unresolved. The CDR3 runs 12 residues. CDR1 and CDR2 from the germline V gene are GTSNPN and SVGIG (reference sequence). V lost 0 bases, J lost 8 bases, and 10 bases lay in between. In DNA, the CDR3 is TGTGCCTGGAGTGTAAGACTGGGCGGCTACACCTTC. Protein sequence: CAWSVRLGGYTF.

This clonotype is deemed medium-sized. A library prepared for alpha chains yielded this beta chain as an off-target read; its size is of little meaning. The chain links TRBV5-4 to TRBJ1-6; D not resolved. Trimming shortened V by 4 bases and J by 7 bases, and 3 bases separated the two germline ends. Germline V CDR1 and CDR2: SGHNT, YYREEE (reference sequence). This CDR3 region has 11 residues. CDR3 amino acids: CASSQNSPLHF. CDR3 coding DNA: TGTGCCAGCAGCCAGAATTCACCCCTCCACTTT.

This clonotype was detected ten times or more. Since the library was made to target alpha chains, this beta chain is a stray read and its abundance is not meaningful. The genes are TRBV2 and TRBJ2-7, with 10 bases lining up with TRBD1. Trimming cost V 4 bases and J 9 bases; bases outside gene matches: 12. Germline V gene lookup returns CDR1 SNHLY and CDR2 FYNNEI. CDR3 length: 15 residues. CDR3 protein: CASSGRETGGAGQYF. CDR3 nucleotides: TGTGCCAGCAGTGGCCGGGAGACAGGGGGCGCAGGGCAGTACTTC. Complete variable domain (other parts from reference TRBV2 and TRBJ2-7): EPEVTQTPSHQVTQMGQEVILRCVPISNHLYFYWYRQILGQKVEFLVSFYNNEISEKSEIFDDQFSVERPDGSNFTLKIRSTKLEDSAMYFCASSGRETGGAGQYFGPGTRLTVT.

This clonotype was counted many times. As an off-target read in a library built for alpha chains, this beta chain has a frequency of little significance. This chain connects TRBV4-1 to TRBJ1-6; D unresolved. The germline V gene has CDR1 MGHRA and CDR2 YSYEKL. The CDR3 is 16 residues long. With 1 base removed from V and 0 bases from J, the gap between germline ends came to 7 bases. In nucleotides, the CDR3 is TGCGCCAGCAGCCAAGCCGGTCTCTCCTATAATTCACCCCTCCACTTT. It translates to CASSQAGLSYNSPLHF.

In this sample, this clonotype turned up many times. This beta chain appears as a stray read in a library generated for alpha chains; its size is not informative. The CDR3 DNA is TGTGCCAGCAGCTTCGACAGGGTTTATGGCTACACCTTC. Encoded protein: CASSFDRVYGYTF. V gene TRBV5-5 combines with J gene TRBJ1-2, with 7 bases identical to TRBD1. CDR3 length equals 13 residues. V was pared by 2 bases and J by 5 bases, with 3 bases of the junction left unmatched. Looked up from germline, CDR1 is SGHKS and CDR2 is YYEKEE (reference sequence).

This clonotype rates as medium-sized. In a library made to pick up alpha chains, this beta chain is a stray read with a size that means little. The chain carries TRBV29-1 and TRBJ1-4; D remains unclear. Germline lookup yields CDR1 SQVTM and CDR2 ANQGSEA. V shed 3 bases and J shed 4 bases, with 9 bases lying between them. This CDR3 region has 13 residues. This CDR3 reads CSVDGMGNEKLFF. For the CDR3, the DNA is TGCAGCGTTGACGGGATGGGTAATGAAAAACTGTTTTTT.

This clonotype was observed many times. This beta chain appears as a stray read in a library generated for alpha chains; its size is not informative. The gene calls are TRBV2 and TRBJ2-7, with D maybe TRBD1 (6 bases). V lost 2 bases and J 1 base, leaving 9 bases between the germline ends. CDR3 size: 14 residues. Per germline, CDR1 SNHLY and CDR2 FYNNEI. The CDR3 nucleotides are TGTGCCAGCAGTGAACCGGACAGATCCTACGAGCAGTACTTC. The encoded protein is CASSEPDRSYEQYF.

This clonotype has ten or more counts. With the library built for alpha chains, this beta chain is off target and its frequency is not meaningful. V gene TRBV7-9 combines with J gene TRBJ2-3; D is undetermined. The CDR3 consists of 11 residues. Germline V gives CDR1 SEHNR, CDR2 FQNEAQ (reference sequence). The germline V and J ends were trimmed by 8 bases and 4 bases, with 7 bases remaining between them. The CDR3 DNA reads as TGTGCCAGCGATCTGGCAGATACGCAGTATTTT. Protein sequence: CASDLADTQYF.

This clonotype occurred many times. This beta chain slipped into a library made for alpha chains as a stray read, so its size is not meaningful. The chain links TRBV5-4 to TRBJ2-1, with unresolved D. CDR1 and CDR2 from the germline V gene are SGHNT and YYREEE (reference sequence). The CDR3 consists of 14 residues. V lost 2 bases, J lost 0 bases, and 6 bases lay in between. The DNA for the CDR3 is TGTGCCAGCAGCTTATCGAGCTCCTACAATGAGCAGTTCTTC. It specifies CASSLSSSYNEQFF.

This clonotype was detected a few times. This beta chain is an off-target read within a library intended for alpha chains, so its frequency means little. The chain has TRBV29-1 and TRBJ2-6, with TRBD1 identical over 9 bases. The CDR3 consists of 12 residues. Germline CDR1 is SQVTM and CDR2 is ANQGSEA. The J segment lost 12 bases and the V segment lost 6 bases, leaving 6 bases of the junction unmatched. CDR3 loop: CSVGTGPLVLTF. The CDR3 nucleotides read TGCAGCGTAGGGACAGGGCCACTCGTCCTGACTTTC.

A word on this clonotype: A junction boundary mismatches the germline segment, possibly from a read error. Since the library was made to target alpha chains, this beta chain is a stray read and its abundance is not meaningful. The rearrangement links TRBV7-6 to TRBJ2-1; TRBD2 aligns across 8 bases. The germline V gene encodes CDR1 SGHVS and CDR2 FNYEAQ. This CDR3 is 14 amino acids long. This CDR3 is CASSFGSGISEQFF. The CDR3 nucleotides read TGTGCTAGCAGCTTTGGTAGCGGGATAAGTGAGCAGTTCTTC. The whole variable domain, remainder taken from reference TRBV7-6 and TRBJ2-1, is GAGVSQSPRYKVTKRGQDVALRCDPISGHVSLYWYRQALGQGPEFLTYFNYEAQQDKSGLPNDRFSAERPEGSISTLTIQRTEQRDSAMYRCASSFGSGISEQFFGPGTRLTVL.

Comments on this clonotype: Because the library targeted alpha chains, this beta chain is an off-target read whose size means little. The chain recombines TRBV5-1 with TRBJ1-1, with D possibly matching TRBD1 (6 bases). V gave up 4 bases and J gave up 2 bases, with 9 bases separating them. The CDR3 has 13 amino acids. Germline lookup yields CDR1 SGHRS and CDR2 YFSETQ. Here the CDR3 reads CASSRTANTEAFF. As DNA, the CDR3 is TGCGCCAGCAGCCGGACAGCCAACACTGAAGCTTTCTTT.

This clonotype has a count of ten or more. Within a library made for alpha chains, this beta chain is off target, and its count is uninformative. The chain carries TRBV12-3 or TRBV12-4 and TRBJ2-7, with TRBD1 identical over 7 bases. The CDR3 extends over 13 amino acids. V lost 6 bases to trimming and J lost 6 bases; unmatched junction nucleotides: 8. The CDR3 nucleotides read TGTGCCAGCAGCCACGAGACAGGGCCCGAGCAGTACTTC. It encodes CASSHETGPEQYF.

This clonotype occurred many times. The size of this beta chain means little, since it is a stray read in a library made for alpha chains. The gene calls are TRBV20-1 and TRBJ2-1; D gene uncertain. The germline V and J ends were trimmed by 8 bases and 2 bases, with 13 bases remaining between them. The germline V gene encodes CDR1 DFQATT and CDR2 SNEGSKA (reference sequence). CDR3 length: 13 residues. Here the CDR3 DNA reads TGCAGTTCCAGCGAGCAGACCTACAATGAGCAGTTCTTC. Amino acids: CSSSEQTYNEQFF.

In its sample, this clonotype ranks as medium-sized. This beta chain is a stray sequence in a library constructed for alpha chains; its clone size is not meaningful. This chain uses TRBV9 with TRBJ1-4; D ambiguous. Trimming left V 6 bases short and J 7 bases short, with 19 bases between. Germline V gene data show CDR1 as SGDLS and CDR2 as YYNGEE. The CDR3 length is 15 residues. The CDR3 sequence is CASTQWAARGEKLFF. The CDR3 coding sequence is TGTGCCAGCACCCAATGGGCGGCCCGAGGTGAAAAACTGTTTTTT.

This clonotype came up many times. Little can be read into the size of this beta chain, an off-target read in a library designed for alpha chains. The V call is TRBV6-5, the J call TRBJ2-3; 10 bases align to TRBD2. V dropped 2 bases and J dropped 1; count of bases not matched to a gene: 6. The CDR3 has 17 amino acids. The V gene's germline CDR1 is MNHEY and CDR2 SVGAGI. The CDR3 DNA follows: TGTGCCAGCAGTTACACAGGGACTAGCGCCCGCACAGATACGCAGTATTTT. Protein product: CASSYTGTSARTDTQYF.

Many counts were recorded for this clonotype. Since the library was made to target alpha chains, this beta chain is a stray read and its abundance is not meaningful. The rearrangement joins TRBV6-2 or TRBV6-3 to TRBJ2-7; TRBD1 matches at 8 bases. The CDR3 length is 15 residues. The germline CDR1 and CDR2 sequences are MNHEY and SVGEGT. The junction had 7 bases not matched to a gene; V was cut back by 4 bases and J by 2 bases. The CDR3 reads CASSWPGTGTYEQYF. The CDR3 region has the DNA TGTGCCAGCAGTTGGCCCGGGACAGGAACCTACGAGCAGTACTTC.

In its sample, this clonotype was seen many times. This beta chain was picked up by a library intended for alpha chains and is off target, so its count carries little meaning. The chain has TRBV7-9 and TRBJ2-7, with D unresolved. The V gene's germline CDR1 is SEHNR and CDR2 FQNEAQ (reference sequence). Trimming removed 1 base from V and 4 bases from J, with 8 bases in between. The CDR3 totals 13 residues. The CDR3 is CASSLGTVYEQYF. The CDR3 region has the DNA TGTGCCAGCAGCTTAGGTACAGTATACGAGCAGTACTTC. The full variable domain, with the rest looked up from reference TRBV7-9 and TRBJ2-7, is DTGVSQNPRHKITKRGQNVTFRCDPISEHNRLYWYRQTLGQGPEFLTYFQNEAQLEKSRLLSDRFSAERPKGSFSTLEIQRTEQGDSAMYLCASSLGTVYEQYFGPGTRLTVT.